This TCR beta chain was sequenced in a study of T cell responses to AZD1222 COVID-19 vaccine. V lost 5 bases to trimming and J lost 4 bases; unmatched junction nucleotides: 16. Germline assignment: CDR1 SGHNT and CDR2 YENEEA. The CDR3 consists of 18 residues. Here immunoSEQ multiplex PCR was the method, and the copy in TCRdb shows in-frame clones only, minus some. The sample holds 66,000 or so clones, about 88% seen once. Turning to this clone: Its antigen remains unknown.

Study conclusions and caveats: Spike-wide coverage was observed for vaccine-associated CD4 TCRs, with dominant responses at 160-218 and 743-854. Regions left unmutated in variants are reportedly the target of nearly half of spike-specific TCRs. Two AZD1222 administrations were followed by greater Spike-specific TCR breadth and depth. The number of AZD1222 recipients seropositive at baseline was only five or six.

The chain uses TRBV11-3 and TRBJ2-5; 10 positions match TRBD1. This specimen consisted of peripheral blood, obtained on day 0 of AZD1222 vaccination. The sequence was obtained from an adult in good health. The CDR3 DNA reads as TGTGCCAGCAGCGCCCCGGGACAGGGGCATGGTTTGGGAGAGACCCAGTACTTC. Amino acids: CASSAPGQGHGLGETQYF. Full variable domain (missing parts from reference TRBV11-3 and TRBJ2-5): EAGVVQSPRYKIIEKKQPVAFWCNPISGHNTLYWYLQNLGQGPELLIRYENEEAVDDSQLPKDRFSAERLKGVDSTLKIQPAELGDSAVYLCASSAPGQGHGLGETQYFGPGTRLLVL.